This T cell receptor beta chain was found in a study of blood T cells in healthy people across ages. This clonotype was detected once. Its antigen remains unidentified. Study-level findings and limits: The CMV status of each donor remained undetermined, and this could have confounded shifts in expanded clonotypes. Age advanced and TCR beta diversity per million T cells fell, roughly linearly. Fewer expanded clones and more diversity marked long-lived versus aged donors.

Alongside a J-beta primer mix, a sample-barcoded 5' primer served in a second PCR lasting roughly 6 to 11 cycles. Each CDR3 protein gets one entry after TCRdb re-called the 5' RACE reads with MiXCR. The sample gives hundreds of thousands of distinct CDR3 sequences, around two fifths of which show up once; under 20% is in the top ten. This CDR3 region has 13 residues. Germline V lookup: CDR1 SGHAT, CDR2 FQNNGV. Trimming took 5 bases from V and 8 from J, leaving 13 bases between them. Healthy Caucasian individuals from Russia aged about 6 to 100 served as donors. The J gene is TRBJ2-1, the V gene TRBV11-2, with D possibly matching TRBD2 (5 bases). The sequenced material came from blood. The origin of this receptor is a man between 60 and 75 years old in good health. The CDR3, as DNA: TGTGCCAGCAGCGTCGGGGTGAAGGATGAGCAGTTCTTC. This gives the protein CASSVGVKDEQFF. The full variable domain, its missing parts supplied by reference TRBV11-2 and TRBJ2-1, is EAGVAQSPRYKIIEKRQSVAFWCNPISGHATLYWYQQILGQGPKLLIQFQNNGVVDDSQLPKDRFSAERLKGVDSTLKIQPAKLEDSAVYLCASSVGVKDEQFFGPGTRLTVL.